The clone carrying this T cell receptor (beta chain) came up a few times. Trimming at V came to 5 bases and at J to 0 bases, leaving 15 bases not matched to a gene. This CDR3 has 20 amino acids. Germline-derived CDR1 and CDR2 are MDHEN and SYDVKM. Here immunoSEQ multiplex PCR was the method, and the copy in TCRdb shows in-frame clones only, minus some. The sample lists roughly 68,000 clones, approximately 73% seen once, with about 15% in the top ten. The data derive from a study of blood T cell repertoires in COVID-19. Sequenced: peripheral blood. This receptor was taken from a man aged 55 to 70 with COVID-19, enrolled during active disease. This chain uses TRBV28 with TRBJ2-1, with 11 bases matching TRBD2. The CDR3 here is CASSLTGTSGFRYSYNEQFF. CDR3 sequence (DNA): TGTGCCAGCAGTCTTACCGGGACTAGCGGTTTCAGGTACTCCTACAATGAGCAGTTCTTC.